This section outlines one TCR beta chain sequence together with its context. Its antigen has not been determined. Per-base quality was not reported, and no clone a single base away is much larger than it. The data derive from a study of identifying expanded T cells in peripheral blood (dated by TCRdb to the late 2010s). Regarding the study in general: Technical replicates were generated by sequencing separate aliquots of the same genomic DNA pool, and four replicates were compared pairwise. The paper as a whole reports these results and caveats: It was expected by the authors that biological variance in healthy repertoires might increase further over much longer intervals, such as months to years. Both the number of clones called differentially abundant and the false-positive rate were significantly reduced by the beta-binomial model across all healthy-donor time intervals. Between technical replicates the binomial model flagged approximately 1.2 differentially abundant clones, whereas over around 2 weeks the binomial model flagged about 15 and over roughly 4 weeks about 19. Variance in clone template counts between roughly 2-week samples significantly increased with total template count across all healthy donors.

V and J lose 2 bases and 1 base, and a span of 11 bases separates them. The CDR3 sequence holds 15 residues, the cysteine and phenylalanine included. CDR3 DNA is the only sequence kept; it has 45 bases, read in frame from the first base. Sequences LGHNA (CDR1) and YSLEER (CDR2) are obtained from the germline V gene. TCRbeta CDR3 regions were profiled with the immunoSEQ Assay using bias-controlled multiplex PCR amplification of genomic DNA. The original pipeline was this. The absolute abundance of each unique TCRbeta CDR3 region was quantified after sequences were collapsed and filtered. Differential abundance was assessed using a binomial (Fisher-equivalent) model and a beta-binomial model in which time-dependent variance fitted from healthy donors was added. Any clone with fewer than 5 combined templates was excluded, and a clone was called differentially abundant if its Benjamini-Hochberg FDR was below 0.01. In the beta-binomial model, variance was expressed as a function of the total template count across the two samples, in the form v = (b*log(k)+a)^2. Held by TCRdb, this immuneACCESS table contains in-frame sequences only and omits some clones. Under half of the omission traces to an unresolved V gene where checked; the cause of the rest is unknown. V and J calls and clone size are as listed in that table; D and trimming were resolved from the DNA. Here the sample has roughly 86,000 clones; about 88% occur a single time. The leading ten clones occupy around 4.3% of the sample.

No immune events such as infections were documented for the healthy donors during the collection period. To calibrate time-dependent variance in a beta-binomial model of T-cell clone differential abundance, blood repertoires from healthy donors were used as a training cohort. The training cohort comprised ten or so healthy donors, 3 female and 7 male. Donor ages ranged from about 29 to 70 years, with an average of around 45 years. Obtained from a commercial supplier, whole blood was collected from each healthy donor at three time points set two weeks apart. Genomic DNA was extracted from unsorted whole blood for immunosequencing.

Sequenced: blood. The clonotype originates from a person between 18 and 75 years old in good health. This chain is built from TRBV4-3 and TRBJ1-1, with no confident D gene call. CDR3 region: CASSQSTYKNTEAFF. The sequence in DNA is TGCGCCAGCAGCCAATCGACTTACAAGAACACTGAAGCTTTCTTT.